Below are 19 T cell receptor beta chains sequenced from a single sample in a study of beta chain features in type 1 diabetes. The isolated RNA, all of it, was reverse transcribed, so expressed TCRB transcripts were what got sequenced. Assay: immunoSEQ multiplex PCR; the TCRdb copy retains only in-frame clones and omits some. The sample lists 500,000 to 850,000 clones, roughly 13% seen once, with 0.03% to 0.04% in the top ten. Their recognized antigens are unknown. Study-wide results and caveats: TCRB CDR3s from Type 1 diabetes patients were moderately but significantly shorter in all four CD4+ subsets.

The material sequenced was naive CD4+ T cells from blood. The receptors derive from a man in his late teens or twenties with type 1 diabetes.

This chain connects TRBV6-1 to TRBJ2-3; tentatively, D is TRBD1 or TRBD2 (5 bases each). This CDR3 spans 15 amino acids. In germline, CDR1 is MNHNS, CDR2 SASEGT. The germline V and J ends were trimmed by 6 bases and 3 bases, with 16 bases remaining between them. CDR3 amino acids: CASSSLGVRTDTQYF. Written as DNA, the CDR3 is TGTGCCAGCAGCTCCCTGGGGGTACGTACAGATACGCAGTATTTT.

The CDR3 region is CASSATGGLYNEQFF. The CDR3 coding sequence is TGTGCCAGCAGTGCGACGGGGGGGCTCTACAATGAGCAGTTCTTC. V usage is TRBV6-5 and J usage is TRBJ2-1, with 8 bases matching TRBD2. The CDR3 sequence is 15 residues long. V was pared by 5 bases and J by 3 bases, with 6 bases of the junction left unmatched. CDR1 is MNHEY and CDR2 is SVGAGI in the germline V gene.

J is TRBJ2-7 and V is TRBV9; 11 bases agree with TRBD1. Germline-derived CDR1 and CDR2 are SGDLS and YYNGEE. The CDR3 is made up of 16 amino acids. V dropped 3 bases and J dropped 3; count of bases not matched to a gene: 8. The CDR3 loop is CASSASWTGGIYEQYF. The CDR3 coding sequence is TGTGCCAGCAGCGCCAGTTGGACAGGGGGCATCTACGAGCAGTACTTC.

V and J are TRBV5-1 and TRBJ2-3, with no clear D. V was trimmed by 0 bases and J by 3 bases, leaving 11 bases between them. There are 15 residues in the CDR3. The germline CDR1 and CDR2 sequences are SGHRS and YFSETQ. The CDR3 is CASSLVSAYTDTQYF. For the CDR3, the DNA is TGCGCCAGCAGCTTGGTCTCCGCCTATACAGATACGCAGTATTTT.

In its sample, this clone was seen a few times. The chain joins TRBV6-5 to TRBJ1-2; no clear D. Trimming shortened V by 6 bases and J by 3 bases, and 11 bases separated the two germline ends. The CDR3 runs to 13 residues. Germline V gene sequence: CDR1 MNHEY, CDR2 SVGAGI. The CDR3 DNA reads TGTGCCAGCAGGTTCTTTAGGGACTATGGCTACACCTTC. The encoded protein is CASRFFRDYGYTF.

This clone turned up a few times. The J gene is TRBJ1-5, the V gene TRBV7-2; D gene ambiguous. The V gene's germline CDR1 is SGHTA and CDR2 FQGNSA. This CDR3 is built from 15 residues. Trimming left V 2 bases short and J 2 bases short, with 10 bases between. This chain's CDR3 is CASSLSGRGNQPQHF. The CDR3 DNA reads as TGTGCCAGCAGCTTATCCGGGAGGGGCAATCAGCCCCAGCATTTT.

This clone was counted only a few times. The chain joins TRBV14 to TRBJ2-1; the match to TRBD2 covers 12 bases. This CDR3 region has 19 residues. With 0 bases clipped from V and 2 bases from J, the junction kept 8 bases outside the gene matches. Germline V gene data show CDR1 as SGHDN and CDR2 as FVKESK. CDR3 protein: CASSQDRTSGIFTYNEQFF. CDR3 in DNA: TGTGCCAGCAGCCAAGATCGGACTAGCGGGATCTTTACCTACAATGAGCAGTTCTTC. The full variable domain, completed using reference TRBV14 and TRBJ2-1, is EAGVTQFPSHSVIEKGQTVTLRCDPISGHDNLYWYRRVMGKEIKFLLHFVKESKQDESGMPNNRFLAERTGGTYSTLKVQPAELEDSGVYFCASSQDRTSGIFTYNEQFFGPGTRLTVL.

This clone occurred a few times. The sample contains more than one DNA sequence encoding this CDR3. The chain combines TRBV30 with TRBJ2-3; no clear D. The CDR3 runs 11 residues. With 0 bases removed from V and 6 bases from J, the gap between germline ends came to 4 bases. CDR1 is GTSNPN and CDR2 is SVGIG in the germline V gene (reference sequence). CDR3: CAWSVGDTQYF. The CDR3 DNA reads as TGTGCCTGGAGTGTAGGGGATACGCAGTATTTT. Based on the CDR3 plus reference TRBV30 and TRBJ2-3, the full variable domain is SQTIHQWPATLVQPVGSPLSLECTVEGTSNPNLYWYRQAAGRGLQLLFYSVGIGQISSEVPQNLSASRPQDRQFILSSKKLLLSDSGFYLCAWSVGDTQYFGPGTRLTVL.

This clone was seen only a few times. This chain connects TRBV11-3 to TRBJ2-1; 8 bases match TRBD1. The V and J ends lost 1 base and 7 bases, in that order; junction bases with no gene match: 6. This CDR3 has 15 residues. Per the germline V gene, CDR1 is SGHNT and CDR2 is YENEEA. DNA for the CDR3: TGTGCCAGCAGCTTAGGCCAGGGGGCGGCAAATGAGCAGTTCTTC. Translating gives CASSLGQGAANEQFF.

The gene calls are TRBV4-2 and TRBJ1-1; D remains unclear. Trimming took 0 bases from V and 3 from J, leaving 11 bases between them. The CDR3 loop spans 15 amino acids. CDR1 is LGHNA, CDR2 YNFKEQ, per germline. The CDR3 loop reads CASSQEASKHTEAFF. CDR3 nucleotides: TGTGCCAGCAGCCAAGAAGCCAGCAAGCACACTGAAGCTTTCTTT.

This clone was picked up a small number of times. The V and J genes are TRBV30 and TRBJ2-1, with D maybe TRBD1 (5 bases). The CDR3 contains 13 residues. The germline V and J ends were trimmed by 1 base and 8 bases, with 12 bases remaining between them. Germline V gene lookup returns CDR1 GTSNPN and CDR2 SVGIG (reference sequence). CDR3 nucleotide sequence: TGTGCCTGGAGTGAAGGGGTTGGCTATGAGCAGTTCTTC. It specifies CAWSEGVGYEQFF.

This chain connects TRBV30 to TRBJ1-5; the D is unclear. Germline V lookup: CDR1 GTSNPN, CDR2 SVGIG (reference sequence). Trimming removed 1 base from V and 0 bases from J, with 7 bases in between. There are 14 residues in the CDR3. In DNA form, the CDR3 reads TGTGCCTGGAGTGGACGAATTAGCAATCAGCCCCAGCATTTT. This codes for CAWSGRISNQPQHF.

In its sample, this clone was seen a few times. The rearrangement uses TRBV30 and TRBJ1-2; D not resolved. V lost 4 bases to trimming and J lost 7 bases, with 10 bases between them. The CDR3 totals 11 residues. Germline V gene sequence: CDR1 GTSNPN, CDR2 SVGIG (reference sequence). The CDR3 bases are TGTGCCTGGAATTGGGCCGCTGGCTACACCTTC. It encodes CAWNWAAGYTF.

This clone has just a few counts. The chain combines TRBV5-1 with TRBJ1-1; D not resolved. V was clipped by 0 bases and J by 3 bases, with 3 bases between them. From germline, CDR1 is SGHRS and CDR2 YFSETQ. The CDR3 is 12 residues long. CDR3 residues: CASSLADTEAFF. For the CDR3, the DNA is TGCGCCAGCAGCTTGGCGGACACTGAAGCTTTCTTT.

The V call is TRBV27, the J call TRBJ1-1; D remains ambiguous. CDR1 MNHEY and CDR2 SMNVEV come from the germline V gene (reference sequence). The CDR3 extends over 14 amino acids. Trimming cost V 2 bases and J 1 base, with 8 bases left between them. DNA of the CDR3: TGTGCCAGCAGTTTAAGACGAGGGAACACTGAAGCTTTCTTT. It yields the protein CASSLRRGNTEAFF.

This clone was observed a handful of times. This chain connects TRBV2 to TRBJ2-5, with TRBD2 matching over 7 bases. The CDR3 has 15 residues. Germline-derived CDR1 and CDR2 are SNHLY and FYNNEI. J lost 5 bases, V lost 5 bases, and 11 bases had no gene match. CDR3 loop: CASSWVGGGTETQYF. For the CDR3, the DNA is TGTGCCAGCAGTTGGGTAGGCGGGGGAACGGAGACCCAGTACTTC.

In this sample, this clone turned up a few times. The chain carries TRBV5-4 and TRBJ2-2; D gene ambiguous. V dropped 1 base and J dropped 3 bases, with 10 bases sitting between them. CDR3 length equals 15 residues. The germline CDR1 and CDR2 sequences are SGHNT and YYREEE (reference sequence). CDR3 loop: CASSLSFGDTGELFF. Written as DNA, the CDR3 is TGTGCCAGCAGCTTGAGTTTCGGCGACACCGGGGAGCTGTTTTTT.

This clone was seen more than once but under ten times. The CDR3: CSVGPGQSLTYEQYF. As DNA, the CDR3 is TGCAGCGTTGGCCCGGGCCAGAGCCTAACCTACGAGCAGTACTTC. V gene TRBV29-1 combines with J gene TRBJ2-7; D uncertain. This CDR3 is 15 amino acids long. Looked up from germline, CDR1 is SQVTM and CDR2 is ANQGSEA. V shed 4 bases and J shed 2 bases, with 18 bases lying between them.

The chain links TRBV27 to TRBJ2-1; no reliable D call. Deletions cut 1 base from V and 5 bases from J, with 15 bases between. There are 16 residues in the CDR3. Germline CDR1 and CDR2: MNHEY and SMNVEV (reference sequence). The CDR3 bases are TGTGCCAGCAGTTTATTGGACCTTCGGAAGGACAATGAGCAGTTCTTC. Protein: CASSLLDLRKDNEQFF.